This T cell receptor beta chain emerged from a study of human T cells and chemical hapten exposure (dated by TCRdb to the early 2020s). Study-level background: The libraries were sequenced as a pool, and the TCR yield per sample differed mostly because of small variations in library volumes within the pool. Each blood RNA sample was used to sequence both TCR alpha and TCR beta chains. In alopecia patients, the study followed how the peripheral blood TCR repertoire changed in vivo over primary and secondary sensitization to diphenylcyclopropenone (DPC), a hapten.

Findings and caveats that apply to the study as a whole: After repeated subsampling, changes were observed in the strength of the expansion versus patch-test correlation and in the threshold at which the correlation became significant. DPC sensitization did not change how many TCRs were above 1 in 1000 frequency, and no evidence was found of alterations in global repertoire structure.

This specimen's time point label, per the study, means: healthy volunteer bleed at 6 weeks. Total RNA was extracted from unfractionated whole blood collected in Tempus Blood RNA tubes. Four or five healthy volunteers acted as controls for TCR sequencing and had blood drawn at day 0, 2 weeks and 6 weeks. Libraries were constructed by RACE. Sequencing instrument: NextSeq 500. During library preparation, unique molecular identifiers were attached to individual cDNA molecules so that TCRs could be counted in a quantitative, reproducible way. Per the source publication's procedure: Samples had a median of roughly 99,000 TCRs, with a range from roughly 20,000 to 700,000. V, J and CDR3 annotation of the TCR reads was carried out using the Decombinator software suite. For PS versus PT1 abundance plots, all samples were subsampled to the same number of TCRs (28,000). Expanded TCRs were defined as absent before sensitization and observed at least eight times at the 2-week time point. TCRdb reran the public reads through fastp at Q25 and MiXCR, keeping productive beta chains. Rows merge per CDR3 protein into single entries with the most common DNA and genes. What appears here as the V and J calls and clone size reflects TCRdb's work, not the paper's. The sample contains some 81,000 distinct CDR3 sequences, around 9.3% of them found a single time. 1.7% of the sample is held by the ten biggest clonotypes.

This clonotype occurred a few times. The target of this receptor is not known. No base quality information exists; no much larger clone differs at one position. CDR1 and CDR2 are read off the germline V gene (reference sequence) as DFQATT and SNEGSKA. Trimming at the junction amounts to 4 bases on V and 9 bases on J, and the germline ends lie 16 bases apart. Taken from cysteine to phenylalanine, the CDR3 has 13 residues. Kept here is only the CDR3 DNA, which spans 39 bases and is read in frame from base 1. Sample: whole blood. The chain joins TRBV20-1 to TRBJ2-1; the D gene is unclear. This TCR came from a female donor in good health. Some clones in this sample may be carry-over from other donors' samples. This receptor carries the CDR3 CSAILSGLSEQFF. The DNA sequence is TGCAGTGCTATCCTAAGTGGCTTGAGTGAGCAGTTCTTC.